Following are 14 T cell receptor beta chains from one sample sequenced in a study of Graves' ophthalmopathy and Graves' hyperthyroidism (dated by TCRdb to 2017 to 2018). Sequencing took place on an Illumina HiSeq 2000. TCR beta CDR3 regions were amplified from RNA transcripts for repertoire sequencing. The first round was an RT-PCR using HTBI primers with the Qiagen OneStep RT-PCR kit, and this first round was followed by a second-round multiplex PCR, then size selection and purification. TCRdb applied fastp at Q25 and MiXCR to the public reads, then kept only in-frame beta chains. Each record represents a unique CDR3 protein, reported with the most common genes and DNA among its rows. For this sample there are roughly 410,000 distinct CDR3 sequences; 15% appear just once. Of the sample, around 6.6% falls within the top ten clones. Sequenced input: peripheral blood. The receptor source for this set is a woman in her late teens or twenties with stable Graves' hyperthyroidism. Donor details come from another sample of the same person, matched by shared clones.

This clonotype has at least ten counts. The chain couples TRBV12-3 or TRBV12-4 to TRBJ2-7; perhaps TRBD2 as D (5 bases). CDR3 length: 13 residues. Deletions cut 3 bases from V and 7 bases from J, with 13 bases between. CDR3: CASSLSGSGEQYF. In DNA form, the CDR3 reads TGTGCCAGCAGTTTGTCAGGATCGGGGGAGCAGTACTTC.

The table lists this clonotype with many counts. V is TRBV20-1 and J is TRBJ2-5; 7 bases line up with TRBD2. With 0 bases clipped from V and 4 bases from J, the junction kept 8 bases outside the gene matches. Germline V gives CDR1 DFQATT, CDR2 SNEGSKA (reference sequence). The CDR3 is 15 amino acids. The CDR3 loop reads CSARDSGFFGETQYF. CDR3 coding DNA: TGCAGTGCTAGAGATAGCGGGTTTTTCGGAGAGACCCAGTACTTC.

This clonotype has at least ten counts. The chain has TRBV6-2 or TRBV6-3 and TRBJ1-5; D gene uncertain. The germline CDR1 and CDR2 sequences are MNHEY and SVGEGT. The CDR3 covers 12 residues. The V and J ends lost 3 bases and 6 bases respectively, with 6 bases between them. This chain's CDR3 is CASSYTSQPQHF. CDR3 sequence (DNA): TGTGCCAGCAGTTATACTAGTCAGCCCCAGCATTTT.

There are many counts of this clonotype. This chain connects TRBV12-3 or TRBV12-4 to TRBJ2-7, with unresolved D. This CDR3 is built from 15 residues. The V and J ends lost 6 bases and 0 bases respectively, with 15 bases between them. Here the CDR3 DNA reads TGTGCCAGCAGCCCCGCAGGCCTTAGCTCCTACGAGCAGTACTTC. It yields the protein CASSPAGLSSYEQYF.

This clonotype was seen at least ten times. The genes are TRBV2 and TRBJ2-2; the match to TRBD1 covers 9 bases. The CDR3 totals 15 residues. The germline CDR1 and CDR2 sequences are SNHLY and FYNNEI. Germline trimming cut 6 bases from V and 7 bases from J; bases unmatched to any gene: 9. CDR3 protein: CASRPGTGSIGELFF. The CDR3 DNA follows: TGTGCCAGCAGACCCGGGACAGGGTCAATCGGGGAGCTGTTTTTT.

This clonotype was observed many times. The V and J genes are TRBV6-1 and TRBJ1-5, with D possibly being TRBD1 (5 bases). Germline lookup yields CDR1 MNHNS and CDR2 SASEGT. The CDR3 is made up of 17 amino acids. Trimming cost V 0 bases and J 4 bases, with 16 bases left between them. CDR3 sequence (DNA): TGTGCCAGCAGTGAAGCGCCTGATGGGACGGGGAATCAGCCCCAGCATTTT. As protein: CASSEAPDGTGNQPQHF.

Ten or more counts support this clonotype. The chain uses TRBV15 and TRBJ1-5; 10 positions agree with TRBD1. Germline loops: CDR1 LNHNV, CDR2 YYDKDF (reference sequence). This CDR3 has 14 amino acids. The V and J ends lost 4 bases and 7 bases, in that order; junction bases with no gene match: 4. CDR3: CATSTGQGGQPQHF. CDR3 DNA sequence: TGTGCCACCAGCACAGGACAGGGGGGACAGCCCCAGCATTTT. Drawing the rest from reference TRBV15 and TRBJ1-5, the complete variable domain is DAMVIQNPRYQVTQFGKPVTLSCSQTLNHNVMYWYQQKSSQAPKLLFHYYDKDFNNEADTPDNFQSRRPNTSFCFLDIRSPGLGDTAMYLCATSTGQGGQPQHFGDGTRLSIL.

The J gene is TRBJ1-1, the V gene TRBV7-9; a possible D gene is TRBD1 (5 bases). This CDR3 contains 15 residues. The germline CDR1 and CDR2 sequences are SEHNR and FQNEAQ (reference sequence). V shed 2 bases and J shed 6 bases, with 16 bases lying between them. The chain's CDR3 is CASSLSAKWGSEAFF. The CDR3 DNA reads as TGTGCCAGCAGCTTATCAGCCAAATGGGGGTCTGAAGCTTTCTTT.

The table lists this clonotype with a few counts. This chain connects TRBV5-4 to TRBJ1-6; D is undetermined. Germline values: CDR1 SGHNT, CDR2 YYREEE (reference sequence). Trimming cost V 2 bases and J 5 bases, with 20 bases left between them. The CDR3 extends over 18 amino acids. DNA of the CDR3: TGTGCCAGCAGCTTCGGTTTGACACCTCCATCTAATAATTCACCCCTCCACTTT. This codes for CASSFGLTPPSNNSPLHF. The full variable domain, in which reference TRBV5-4 and TRBJ1-6 provide the parts outside the CDR3, is ETGVTQSPTHLIKTRGQQVTLRCSSQSGHNTVSWYQQALGQGPQFIFQYYREEENGRGNFPPRFSGLQFPNYSSELNVNALELDDSALYLCASSFGLTPPSNNSPLHFGNGTRLTVT.

This chain links TRBV3-1 with TRBJ2-7; TRBD2 might be the D (5 bases). Germline CDR1 LGHDT, CDR2 YNNKEL (reference sequence). CDR3 length equals 13 residues. V gave up 3 bases and J gave up 13 bases, with 19 bases separating them. The CDR3 spells CASSHLKERTPYF. The CDR3 DNA is TGTGCCAGCAGCCACCTTAAGGAAAGGACTCCTTACTTC.

This clonotype was detected ten times or more. This chain's CDR3 is CASSLARGRSYEQYF. The DNA of the CDR3 is TGTGCCAGCAGTTTAGCCCGGGGCCGCTCCTACGAGCAGTACTTC. The chain carries TRBV12-3 or TRBV12-4 and TRBJ2-7; possibly TRBD1 or TRBD2 for D (5 bases each). This CDR3 is built from 15 residues. The V gene lost 0 bases and the J gene lost 0 bases, with 9 bases spanning the gap.

This clonotype was detected many times. The V and J genes are TRBV4-1 and TRBJ1-2, with TRBD1 matching over 9 bases. Per germline, CDR1 MGHRA and CDR2 YSYEKL. J was trimmed by 4 bases and V by 3 bases; bases with no gene match: 12. This CDR3 has 17 residues. The CDR3, as DNA: TGCGCCAGCAGCCAGGGGGGACAGGGCCTAGGAGGCTATGGCTACACCTTC. This codes for CASSQGGQGLGGYGYTF.

This clonotype was counted ten times or more. This rearrangement joins TRBV6-1 to TRBJ1-2; D may be TRBD1 (5 bases). Trimming removed 4 bases from V and 8 bases from J, with 14 bases in between. CDR3 length: 13 amino acids. CDR1 and CDR2 from the germline V gene are MNHNS and SASEGT. In DNA, the CDR3 is TGTGCCAGCAGTGCTGACAGTCCTTACGGCTACACCTTC. It encodes CASSADSPYGYTF.

This clonotype was counted a few times. CDR3 sequence reads: CASSPGHEQAGGYTF. CDR3 DNA: TGCGCCAGCAGCCCGGGACATGAGCAGGCGGGGGGCTACACCTTC. The V call is TRBV5-1, the J call TRBJ1-2; TRBD1 might be the D (6 bases). Trimming stripped 4 bases from V and 8 bases from J, with 21 bases between. The CDR3 runs 15 residues. The germline V gene has CDR1 SGHRS and CDR2 YFSETQ.